The next 5 T cell receptor beta chains were all read from a single sample in a study of T cell repertoires in cytomegalovirus infection (dated by TCRdb to the late 2010s). The sequencer was an Illumina HiSeq 1500. TCRdb reprocessing: public reads trimmed at Q25 with fastp, clones called with MiXCR, in-frame beta chains kept. Rows merge per CDR3 protein into single entries with the most common DNA and genes. Recorded for this sample are approximately 240,000 distinct CDR3 sequences; 12% of them occurred a single time. The ten biggest clones cover around 1.6% of the sample. The sequencing sample was made of PBMCs. The receptor source for this set is a human donor in good health (CMV status not recorded). Some clones in this sample may be carry-over from other donors' samples.

This clonotype was observed many times. This rearrangement joins TRBV27 to TRBJ2-2; 12 nucleotides align to TRBD2. From germline, CDR1 is MNHEY and CDR2 SMNVEV (reference sequence). The CDR3 length is 15 residues. V trimming: 7 bases; J trimming: 5 bases; junction bases outside the gene matches: 5. The CDR3 region is CASNLAGGQTGELFF. CDR3 nucleotides: TGTGCCAGCAACCTAGCGGGAGGGCAAACCGGGGAGCTGTTTTTT.

The genes are TRBV6-2 or TRBV6-3 and TRBJ1-1, with D hard to call. This CDR3 comprises 14 residues. The germline V gene encodes CDR1 MNHEY and CDR2 SVGEGT. V lost 8 bases to trimming and J lost 4 bases, with 17 bases between them. The CDR3 DNA sequence: TGTGCCAGCGGCCATCTACAGAGAGGCACTGAAGCTTTCTTT. The encoded protein is CASGHLQRGTEAFF.

The rearrangement uses TRBV10-3 and TRBJ1-2; 8 bases are shared with TRBD1. This CDR3 spans 17 amino acids. Trimming cost V 0 bases and J 2 bases; bases outside gene matches: 8. Per germline, CDR1 ENHRY and CDR2 SYGVKD. CDR3: CAISESEQGANNYGYTF. Here the CDR3 DNA reads TGTGCCATCAGTGAGTCAGAGCAGGGGGCGAACAACTATGGCTACACCTTC.

This clonotype was seen many times. The chain combines TRBV29-1 with TRBJ1-1, with D perhaps TRBD1 (5 bases). With 7 bases removed from V and 2 bases from J, the gap between germline ends came to 14 bases. Germline V gene data show CDR1 as SQVTM and CDR2 as ANQGSEA. The CDR3 has 13 residues. The chain's CDR3 is CSAVGGGNTEAFF. The CDR3 nucleotides are TGCAGCGCCGTGGGGGGGGGAAACACTGAAGCTTTCTTT.

For this clonotype: A much larger clone lies one base from this, so it may be a read error. This likely comes from a read error, as the CDR3 has no conserved phenylalanine or tryptophan at its end. The chain joins TRBV7-2 to TRBJ2-1, with D perhaps matching TRBD2 (6 bases). Deletions cut 1 base from V and 5 bases from J, with 9 bases between. This CDR3 has 14 residues. Germline CDR1 and CDR2: SGHTA and FQGNSA. The DNA of the CDR3 is TGTGCCAGCAGCTTAGGTAGCGGCCACAATGAGCAGTTCTTA. Protein product: CASSLGSGHNEQFL.